Listed here are 32 T cell receptor beta chains from one sample, sequenced in a study of CD8 T cells in Susac syndrome. Random hexamers were used to reverse transcribe the RNA input (roughly 0.5 to 1 ug). TCRdb analysed the immunoSEQ multiplex PCR reads with MiXCR anew, one entry per CDR3 protein. Altogether about 240,000 distinct CDR3 sequences are present, almost 97% being singletons, with the ten largest covering about 0.095%. What was sequenced was CD4+ T cells from PBMCs. The receptors originated from a human donor with Susac syndrome.

The chain recombines TRBV28 with TRBJ1-2; maybe TRBD1 (5 bases). The germline V gene has CDR1 MDHEN and CDR2 SYDVKM. CDR3 length: 15 amino acids. Trimming removed 3 bases at V and 7 bases at J, with 18 bases between. CDR3 region: CASSFGTGPESGYTF. CDR3 sequence (DNA): TGTGCCAGCAGTTTCGGAACGGGACCCGAGAGTGGCTACACCTTC.

CDR3: CASSLELLEQYF. CDR3 bases: TGCGCCAGCAGCTTGGAGCTGCTCGAGCAGTACTTC. The chain employs TRBV5-1 and TRBJ2-7, with unresolved D. Germline V gene data show CDR1 as SGHRS and CDR2 as YFSETQ. Trimming pared 0 bases from V and 6 bases from J, leaving 7 bases between. The CDR3 length is 12 residues. Full variable domain (outside the CDR3, taken from reference TRBV5-1 and TRBJ2-7): KAGVTQTPRYLIKTRGQQVTLSCSPISGHRSVSWYQQTPGQGLQFLFEYFSETQRNKGNFPGRFSGRQFSNSRSEMNVSTLELGDSALYLCASSLELLEQYFGPGTRLTVT.

The V and J genes are TRBV5-1 and TRBJ1-1; possibly TRBD1 for D (5 bases). This CDR3 contains 13 residues. Germline CDR1 and CDR2: SGHRS and YFSETQ. V gave up 3 bases and J gave up 5 bases, with 11 bases separating them. CDR3 in amino acids: CASSWGTGTEAFF. The CDR3, as DNA: TGCGCCAGCAGCTGGGGGACGGGAACTGAAGCTTTCTTT.

The chain has TRBV5-1 and TRBJ2-7; D call uncertain. Trimming cost V 4 bases and J 0 bases, with 14 bases left between them. The CDR3 has 15 residues. Germline assignment: CDR1 SGHRS and CDR2 YFSETQ. CDR3 loop: CASSTGELSSYEQYF. Written as DNA, the CDR3 is TGCGCCAGCAGCACGGGCGAATTAAGCTCCTACGAGCAGTACTTC.

The chain combines TRBV7-9 with TRBJ1-2; unclear D gene. CDR1 SEHNR and CDR2 FQNEAQ come from the germline V gene (reference sequence). V was pared by 7 bases and J by 8 bases, with 11 bases between. The CDR3 spans 11 residues. DNA of the CDR3: TGTGCCAGCACCCCAGCCCGAGGCTACACCTTC. Its translation: CASTPARGYTF.

The gene calls are TRBV29-1 and TRBJ1-1; D is ambiguous. CDR3 length: 14 amino acids. V was trimmed by 3 bases and J by 1 base, leaving 12 bases between them. Germline CDR1 reads SQVTM; CDR2 reads ANQGSEA. The CDR3 here is CSVDEWQKNTEAFF. The CDR3 nucleotides are TGCAGCGTTGATGAGTGGCAGAAGAACACTGAAGCTTTCTTT.

This chain joins TRBV9 and TRBJ1-1; TRBD1 might be the D (5 bases). The V end was cut by 0 bases, the J end by 4 bases, with 7 bases between. CDR1 is SGDLS and CDR2 is YYNGEE in the germline V gene. This CDR3 comprises 13 residues. The CDR3 loop reads CASSVEQATEAFF. CDR3 DNA sequence: TGTGCCAGCAGCGTAGAACAGGCCACTGAAGCTTTCTTT.

The V gene is TRBV29-1, the J gene TRBJ2-7; 11 bases agree with TRBD2. This CDR3 region has 17 residues. The germline gives CDR1 SQVTM, CDR2 ANQGSEA. J was trimmed by 5 bases and V by 6 bases; bases with no gene match: 18. The DNA for the CDR3 is TGCAGCGTAAGACTAGCGGGGACACTCAGACACGGCGACGAGCAGTACTTC. It codes for CSVRLAGTLRHGDEQYF.

V is TRBV4-2 and J is TRBJ2-1, with TRBD2 matching over 13 bases. The junction had 4 bases not matched to a gene; V was cut back by 3 bases and J by 2 bases. The CDR3 is 17 amino acids. CDR1 LGHNA and CDR2 YNFKEQ come from the germline V gene. The CDR3 loop reads CASSHGTSGVPYNEQFF. The CDR3 bases are TGTGCCAGCAGCCACGGGACTAGCGGGGTACCCTACAATGAGCAGTTCTTC.

The chain employs TRBV29-1 and TRBJ2-7; perhaps TRBD2 as D (5 bases). CDR3 length: 14 residues. Germline CDR1 is SQVTM and CDR2 is ANQGSEA. Trimming stripped 0 bases from V and 6 bases from J, with 15 bases between. Here the CDR3 DNA reads TGCAGCGTTGAAGATTTGCGAGGGTTGGGCGAGCAGTACTTC. It is translated as CSVEDLRGLGEQYF.

This chain connects TRBV2 to TRBJ2-7, with TRBD1 identical over 7 bases. From germline, CDR1 is SNHLY and CDR2 FYNNEI. The CDR3 extends over 13 amino acids. J gave up 6 bases and V 4 bases, and 6 bases lay outside the gene matches. CDR3 DNA: TGTGCCAGCAGTGGGACGAACAGGGGCGAGCAGTACTTC. Amino acids: CASSGTNRGEQYF.

The chain couples TRBV2 to TRBJ2-5; 7 positions match TRBD1. The germline CDR1 and CDR2 sequences are SNHLY and FYNNEI. V shed 2 bases, J shed 4 bases, and the junction held 4 bases outside the gene matches. This CDR3 has 14 amino acids. The CDR3 coding sequence is TGTGCCAGCAGTGAAAAGGGGGCAAGAGAGACCCAGTACTTC. This translates into CASSEKGARETQYF.

This rearrangement joins TRBV6-5 to TRBJ2-1, with 9 bases fitting TRBD1. V shed 6 bases, J shed 3 bases, and the junction held 6 bases outside the gene matches. Germline loops: CDR1 MNHEY, CDR2 SVGAGI. CDR3 size: 15 residues. CDR3: CASSPGQGNYNEQFF. Written as DNA, the CDR3 is TGTGCCAGCAGCCCGGGACAGGGCAACTACAATGAGCAGTTCTTC.

V usage is TRBV2 and J usage is TRBJ2-6; 9 nucleotides align to TRBD1. With 5 bases clipped from V and 0 bases from J, the junction kept 5 bases outside the gene matches. Germline values: CDR1 SNHLY, CDR2 FYNNEI. The CDR3 is made up of 17 amino acids. CDR3 sequence: CASSRGQGSSGANVLTF. DNA of the CDR3: TGTGCCAGCAGTCGGGGACAGGGAAGCTCTGGGGCCAACGTCCTGACTTTC.

The chain has TRBV11-3 and TRBJ2-1, with D perhaps TRBD1 (5 bases). Germline CDR1 and CDR2: SGHNT and YENEEA. CDR3 length: 16 residues. V dropped 6 bases and J dropped 5 bases, with 20 bases sitting between them. The chain's CDR3 is CASSYDRRVRDNEQFF. DNA for the CDR3: TGTGCCAGCAGTTATGACAGACGGGTCCGCGACAATGAGCAGTTCTTC.

This clonotype was observed a handful of times. The V gene is TRBV29-1, the J gene TRBJ2-3; D gene uncertain. Germline V gene data show CDR1 as SQVTM and CDR2 as ANQGSEA. The V end was cut by 4 bases, the J end by 2 bases, with 7 bases between. There are 12 residues in the CDR3. The CDR3 protein is CSVGTYTDTQYF. CDR3 nucleotides: TGCAGCGTTGGAACCTACACAGATACGCAGTATTTT.

The rearrangement joins TRBV6-4 to TRBJ2-5; 9 bases fit TRBD2. Germline-derived CDR1 and CDR2 are MRHNA and SNTAGT. The CDR3 sequence is 15 residues long. J lost 1 base, V lost 5 bases, and 5 bases had no gene match. The CDR3 protein is CASSMVAGAQETQYF. CDR3 coding DNA: TGTGCCAGCAGTATGGTAGCGGGAGCCCAAGAGACCCAGTACTTC.

The chain has TRBV6-4 and TRBJ2-7, with 7 bases fitting TRBD1. Germline V gene sequence: CDR1 MRHNA, CDR2 SNTAGT. The CDR3 has 13 residues. The V and J ends lost 4 bases and 6 bases, in that order; junction bases with no gene match: 6. The CDR3 nucleotides are TGTGCCAGCAGTGCTACAGGGGAAACCGAGCAGTACTTC. This codes for CASSATGETEQYF.

V gene TRBV28 combines with J gene TRBJ1-2, with D uncertain. The CDR3 is 10 amino acids. With 6 bases removed from V and 4 bases from J, the gap between germline ends came to 3 bases. CDR1 is MDHEN and CDR2 is SYDVKM in the germline V gene. The CDR3 loop is CASRSYGYTF. CDR3 nucleotide sequence: TGTGCCAGCAGGTCCTATGGCTACACCTTC.

V and J are TRBV3-1 and TRBJ1-5; no clear D. V was trimmed by 1 base and J by 2 bases, leaving 6 bases between them. Germline V lookup: CDR1 LGHDT, CDR2 YNNKEL (reference sequence). The CDR3 length is 14 residues. The CDR3 nucleotides are TGTGCCAGCAGCCAAGGATCCGGCAATCAGCCCCAGCATTTT. This gives the protein CASSQGSGNQPQHF.

The chain uses TRBV11-2 and TRBJ2-1; 9 positions match TRBD1. CDR1 is SGHAT, CDR2 FQNNGV, per germline. The CDR3 length is 15 residues. Germline trimming cut 5 bases from V and 7 bases from J; bases unmatched to any gene: 9. Here the CDR3 DNA reads TGTGCCAGCAGCACCAAACAGGGGGCAATGAATGAGCAGTTCTTC. Translating it yields CASSTKQGAMNEQFF. Full variable domain (missing parts from reference TRBV11-2 and TRBJ2-1): EAGVAQSPRYKIIEKRQSVAFWCNPISGHATLYWYQQILGQGPKLLIQFQNNGVVDDSQLPKDRFSAERLKGVDSTLKIQPAKLEDSAVYLCASSTKQGAMNEQFFGPGTRLTVL.

The genes are TRBV6-6 and TRBJ1-2; D remains ambiguous. There are 15 residues in the CDR3. Trimming left V 6 bases short and J 5 bases short, with 19 bases between. Germline values: CDR1 MNHNY, CDR2 SVGAGI (reference sequence). For the CDR3, the DNA is TGTGCCAGCAGGGGCGGGCCGGGGAATAGGTATGGCTACACCTTC. It encodes CASRGGPGNRYGYTF.

The chain is built from TRBV5-1 and TRBJ2-7; 7 bases are a match to TRBD1. The V and J ends lost 4 bases and 3 bases, in that order; junction bases with no gene match: 10. Germline values: CDR1 SGHRS, CDR2 YFSETQ. The CDR3 runs to 15 residues. The CDR3 DNA follows: TGCGCCAGCAGCCCGAGACTTGGGGACAGCTACGAGCAGTACTTC. Protein product: CASSPRLGDSYEQYF.

The rearrangement links TRBV5-8 to TRBJ1-1, with D unclear. V was cut by 1 base and J by 3 bases, with 13 bases left in between. The CDR3 totals 15 residues. Germline CDR1 SGHTS, CDR2 YDEGEE. CDR3 in DNA: TGTGCCAGCAGCTTGAGCGGAGGCAGAGACACTGAAGCTTTCTTT. This translates into CASSLSGGRDTEAFF. The full variable domain, in which reference TRBV5-8 and TRBJ1-1 provide the parts outside the CDR3, is EAGVTQSPTHLIKTRGQQATLRCSPISGHTSVYWYQQALGLGLQFLLWYDEGEERNRGNFPPRFSGRQFPNYSSELNVNALELEDSALYLCASSLSGGRDTEAFFGQGTRLTVV.

The chain uses TRBV28 and TRBJ2-1; TRBD1 or TRBD2 may be the D gene (5 bases each). Trimming cost V 2 bases and J 8 bases, with 16 bases left between them. This CDR3 has 15 amino acids. Germline lookup yields CDR1 MDHEN and CDR2 SYDVKM. Here the CDR3 DNA reads TGTGCCAGCAGTTTAGTGGACACCGGTAGCGATGAGCAGTTCTTC. This translates into CASSLVDTGSDEQFF.

CDR3 DNA: TGCAGTGCTCTAGCGGGAGGGCCTAGTGGTGAGCAGTTCTTC. Residues: CSALAGGPSGEQFF. The V gene is TRBV20-1, the J gene TRBJ2-1, with 12 bases matching TRBD2. Germline V lookup: CDR1 DFQATT, CDR2 SNEGSKA (reference sequence). The V segment lost 5 bases and the J segment 9 bases; nucleotides outside the gene matches: 8. The CDR3 contains 14 residues.

V is TRBV20-1 and J is TRBJ1-1; tentative D call: TRBD1 (5 bases). Germline V gene lookup returns CDR1 DFQATT and CDR2 SNEGSKA (reference sequence). The CDR3 loop spans 13 amino acids. In DNA, the CDR3 is TGCAGGGTACTAGGGGTATCTGGCACTGAAGCTTTCTTT. Translating it yields CRVLGVSGTEAFF.

The rearrangement uses TRBV29-1 and TRBJ2-2; tentatively, D is TRBD2 (5 bases). The CDR3 spans 13 residues. V was clipped by 3 bases and J by 5 bases, with 10 bases between them. Germline V CDR1 and CDR2: SQVTM, ANQGSEA. In DNA, the CDR3 is TGCAGCGTTGATAGCAGCGGTACCGGGGAGCTGTTTTTT. Translation gives CSVDSSGTGELFF.

This clonotype was observed once. The chain uses TRBV7-2 and TRBJ1-1, with TRBD1 matching 12 bases. This CDR3 has 15 amino acids. From germline, CDR1 is SGHTA and CDR2 FQGNSA. V trimming: 1 base; J trimming: 3 bases; junction bases outside the gene matches: 0. The CDR3 nucleotides read TGTGCCAGCAGCTTAGGGGACAGGGGGCACACTGAAGCTTTCTTT. Amino acid sequence: CASSLGDRGHTEAFF.

V is TRBV30 and J is TRBJ2-3; 11 bases fit TRBD2. This CDR3 region has 16 residues. The V gene's germline CDR1 is GTSNPN and CDR2 SVGIG (reference sequence). V lost 2 bases, J lost 4 bases, and 8 bases stayed unmatched. CDR3 amino acids: CAWSTGTSGGADTQYF. DNA for the CDR3: TGTGCCTGGAGTACTGGGACTAGCGGTGGGGCAGATACGCAGTATTTT.

The genes are TRBV4-1 and TRBJ2-3, with 7 bases fitting TRBD1. CDR3 length: 17 residues. The V gene end was trimmed by 0 bases and the J gene end by 3 bases; junction bases not matched to a gene: 9. The germline gives CDR1 MGHRA, CDR2 YSYEKL. Written as DNA, the CDR3 is TGCGCCAGCAGCCAAGATTGGGCGGCAGGGGGTACAGATACGCAGTATTTT. It codes for CASSQDWAAGGTDTQYF.

The genes are TRBV29-1 and TRBJ2-1; no definite D call. V lost 6 bases, J lost 5 bases, and 8 bases lay in between. In germline, CDR1 is SQVTM, CDR2 ANQGSEA. There are 11 residues in the CDR3. The DNA for the CDR3 is TGCAGCGTAGGTCTGAACAATGAGCAGTTCTTC. Translation: CSVGLNNEQFF.